The 10 T cell receptor beta chains presented below share a single source sample, sequenced in a study of cytomegalovirus exposure and HLA in healthy donors. Both 60 Vbeta primers and 13 Jbeta primers went into the PCR. Profiling relied on immunoSEQ multiplex PCR, and the TCRdb table lists in-frame clones only, not all of them. Of roughly 200,000 clones detected, around nine tenths appear once; the ten largest clones hold approximately 0.31%. The source material was PBMCs. The source is a woman aged 25-40 years in good health and CMV-seronegative.

The chain joins TRBV5-1 to TRBJ2-1, with 8 bases fitting TRBD2. V lost 8 bases to trimming and J lost 8 bases; unmatched junction nucleotides: 12. The germline V gene has CDR1 SGHRS and CDR2 YFSETQ. The length of the CDR3 is 14 residues. The CDR3 spells CASARLSGTHEQFF. CDR3 DNA sequence: TGCGCCAGTGCCCGTCTTAGCGGGACGCATGAGCAGTTCTTC.

The chain couples TRBV2 to TRBJ2-1, with D maybe TRBD2 (5 bases). The V end was cut by 7 bases, the J end by 0 bases, with 10 bases between. The CDR3 sequence is 14 residues long. Germline V gives CDR1 SNHLY, CDR2 FYNNEI. CDR3 loop: CASTPLGSYNEQFF. CDR3 DNA: TGTGCCAGCACTCCACTAGGCTCCTACAATGAGCAGTTCTTC.

The chain uses TRBV11-3 and TRBJ2-5; TRBD2 matches 10 bases. From germline, CDR1 is SGHNT and CDR2 YENEEA. V was pared by 5 bases and J by 3 bases, with 6 bases of the junction left unmatched. The CDR3 spans 15 residues. CDR3 sequence reads: CASSPSGTSEETQYF. CDR3 in DNA: TGTGCCAGCAGCCCCTCCGGGACTAGCGAAGAGACCCAGTACTTC.

The chain links TRBV28 to TRBJ1-2; 8 bases are shared with TRBD1. Germline CDR1 MDHEN, CDR2 SYDVKM. The CDR3 sequence is 14 residues long. The V gene end was trimmed by 7 bases and the J gene end by 3 bases; junction bases not matched to a gene: 7. In DNA form, the CDR3 reads TGTGCCAGCAAACTTCAGGGGGCCGACTATGGCTACACCTTC. Amino acid sequence: CASKLQGADYGYTF.

The V gene is TRBV28, the J gene TRBJ2-4; D might be TRBD1 (6 bases). Germline values: CDR1 MDHEN, CDR2 SYDVKM. The CDR3 totals 14 residues. The V gene lost 5 bases and the J gene lost 8 bases, with 16 bases spanning the gap. CDR3 region: CASSPGHLADIQYF. The CDR3, as DNA: TGTGCCAGCAGTCCGGGACACCTGGCAGACATTCAGTACTTC. Full variable domain (remainder filled in from reference TRBV28 and TRBJ2-4): DVKVTQSSRYLVKRTGEKVFLECVQDMDHENMFWYRQDPGLGLRLIYFSYDVKMKEKGDIPEGYSVSREKKERFSLILESASTNQTSMYLCASSPGHLADIQYFGAGTRLSVL.

The chain combines TRBV19 with TRBJ2-6; 7 positions agree with TRBD2. Germline V gene data show CDR1 as LNHDA and CDR2 as SQIVND (reference sequence). This CDR3 has 16 residues. After removal of 5 bases from V and 0 bases from J, the junction contained 4 bases not matched to a gene. The CDR3 DNA reads as TGTGCCAGTAGTGACGGGAGGCCCTCTGGGGCCAACGTCCTGACTTTC. The encoded protein is CASSDGRPSGANVLTF.

The gene calls are TRBV27 and TRBJ1-1, with 11 bases lining up with TRBD1. CDR3 length equals 17 residues. Trimming at V came to 5 bases and at J to 1 base, leaving 9 bases not matched to a gene. Germline V CDR1 and CDR2: MNHEY, SMNVEV (reference sequence). CDR3 protein: CASSPRDRGLGNTEAFF. DNA for the CDR3: TGTGCCAGCAGTCCCCGGGACAGGGGGTTAGGGAACACTGAAGCTTTCTTT.

The rearrangement links TRBV18 to TRBJ2-7; tentative D call: TRBD2 (5 bases). Germline CDR1 KGHSH, CDR2 LQKENI. V lost 3 bases and J lost 2, with 14 bases in between. The CDR3 is 15 residues long. The CDR3 bases are TGTGCCAGCTCACCCGCCCGGACGGGAACCTACGAGCAGTACTTC. This gives the protein CASSPARTGTYEQYF. Full variable domain (remainder filled in from reference TRBV18 and TRBJ2-7): NAGVMQNPRHLVRRRGQEARLRCSPMKGHSHVYWYRQLPEEGLKFMVYLQKENIIDESGMPKERFSAEFPKEGPSILRIQQVVRGDSAAYFCASSPARTGTYEQYFGPGTRLTVT.

A remark on this clone: Additional DNA sequences in this sample encode the identical CDR3. The genes are TRBV19 and TRBJ1-5; TRBD1 might be the D (5 bases). CDR1 and CDR2 (germline): LNHDA, SQIVND (reference sequence). Trimming removed 3 bases from V and 0 bases from J, with 6 bases in between. CDR3 length: 14 amino acids. The CDR3 DNA reads TGTGCCAGTAGTATCAGGGATAGCAATCAGCCCCAGCATTTT. Its translation: CASSIRDSNQPQHF.

The J gene is TRBJ2-5, the V gene TRBV9; D perhaps matches TRBD1 (6 bases). With 0 bases removed from V and 5 bases from J, the gap between germline ends came to 8 bases. The CDR3 length is 13 residues. Germline CDR1 SGDLS, CDR2 YYNGEE. The CDR3 here is CASSVAGAETQYF. CDR3 nucleotides: TGTGCCAGCAGCGTAGCAGGGGCGGAGACCCAGTACTTC.